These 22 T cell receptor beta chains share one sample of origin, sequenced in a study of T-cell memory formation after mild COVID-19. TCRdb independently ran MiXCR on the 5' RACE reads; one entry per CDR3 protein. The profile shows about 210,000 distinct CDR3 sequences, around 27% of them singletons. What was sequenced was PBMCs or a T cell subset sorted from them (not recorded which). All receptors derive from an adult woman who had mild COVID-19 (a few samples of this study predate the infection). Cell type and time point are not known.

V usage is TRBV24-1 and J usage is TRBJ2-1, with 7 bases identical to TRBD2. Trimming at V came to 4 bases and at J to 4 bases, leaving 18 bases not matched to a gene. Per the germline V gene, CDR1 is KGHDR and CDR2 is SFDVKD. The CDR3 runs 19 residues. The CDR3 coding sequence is TGTGCCACCAGTGACCCTGGTTTCGGGGGAGGACTAGGGTACAATGAGCAGTTCTTC. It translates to CATSDPGFGGGLGYNEQFF.

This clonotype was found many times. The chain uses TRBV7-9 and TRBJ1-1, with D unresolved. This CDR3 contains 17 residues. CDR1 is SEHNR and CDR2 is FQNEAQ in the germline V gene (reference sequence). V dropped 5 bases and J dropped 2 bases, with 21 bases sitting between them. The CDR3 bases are TGTGCCAGCAGCCCTCCAATACGACGCGGACCTAACACTGAAGCTTTCTTT. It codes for CASSPPIRRGPNTEAFF. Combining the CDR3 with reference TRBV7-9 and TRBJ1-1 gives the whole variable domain DTGVSQNPRHKITKRGQNVTFRCDPISEHNRLYWYRQTLGQGPEFLTYFQNEAQLEKSRLLSDRFSAERPKGSFSTLEIQRTEQGDSAMYLCASSPPIRRGPNTEAFFGQGTRLTVV.

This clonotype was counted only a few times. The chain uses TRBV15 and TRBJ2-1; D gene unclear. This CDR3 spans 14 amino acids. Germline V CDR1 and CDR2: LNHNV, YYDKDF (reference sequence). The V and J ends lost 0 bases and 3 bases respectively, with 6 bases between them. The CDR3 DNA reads TGTGCCACCAGCAGAGACGGAAACTACAATGAGCAGTTCTTC. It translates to CATSRDGNYNEQFF.

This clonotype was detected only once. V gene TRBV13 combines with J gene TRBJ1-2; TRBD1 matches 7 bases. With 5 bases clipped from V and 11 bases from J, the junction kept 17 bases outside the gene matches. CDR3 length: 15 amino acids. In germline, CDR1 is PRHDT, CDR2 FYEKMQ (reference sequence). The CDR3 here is CASSGRGQNLVGYTF. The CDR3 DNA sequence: TGTGCCAGCAGCGGGCGGGGACAGAACCTCGTTGGGTACACCTTC.

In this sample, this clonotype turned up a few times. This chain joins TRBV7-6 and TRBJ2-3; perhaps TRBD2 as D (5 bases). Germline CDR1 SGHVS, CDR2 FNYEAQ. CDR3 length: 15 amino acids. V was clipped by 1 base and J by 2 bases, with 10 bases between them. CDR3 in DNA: TGTGCCAGCAGCTTAGGACGGGGAACCACAGATACGCAGTATTTT. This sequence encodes CASSLGRGTTDTQYF.

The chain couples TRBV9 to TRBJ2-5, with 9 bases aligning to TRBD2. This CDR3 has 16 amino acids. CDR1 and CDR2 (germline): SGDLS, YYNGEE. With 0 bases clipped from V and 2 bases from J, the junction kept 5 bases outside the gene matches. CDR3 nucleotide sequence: TGTGCCAGCAGCGTAGGCGGGACTAGCCGTCAAGAGACCCAGTACTTC. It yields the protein CASSVGGTSRQETQYF.

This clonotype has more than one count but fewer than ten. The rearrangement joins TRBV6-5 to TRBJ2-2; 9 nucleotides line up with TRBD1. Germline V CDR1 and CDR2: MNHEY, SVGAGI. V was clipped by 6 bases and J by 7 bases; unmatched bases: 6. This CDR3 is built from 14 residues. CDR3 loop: CASRGTGWSGELFF. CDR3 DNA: TGTGCCAGCAGGGGGACAGGGTGGAGCGGGGAGCTGTTTTTT.

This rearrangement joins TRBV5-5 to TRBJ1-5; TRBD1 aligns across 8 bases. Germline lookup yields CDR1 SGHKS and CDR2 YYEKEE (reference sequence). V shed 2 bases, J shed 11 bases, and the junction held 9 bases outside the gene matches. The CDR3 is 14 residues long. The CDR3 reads CASSLGTGASAQHF. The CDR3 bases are TGTGCCAGCAGCTTAGGGACAGGAGCATCGGCCCAGCATTTT.

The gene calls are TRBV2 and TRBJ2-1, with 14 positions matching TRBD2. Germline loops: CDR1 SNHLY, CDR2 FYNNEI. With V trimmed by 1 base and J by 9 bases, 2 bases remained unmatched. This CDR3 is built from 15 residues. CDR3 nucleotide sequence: TGTGCCAGCAGTGAAGATGGGACTAGCGGGGGTGAGCAGTTCTTC. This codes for CASSEDGTSGGEQFF.

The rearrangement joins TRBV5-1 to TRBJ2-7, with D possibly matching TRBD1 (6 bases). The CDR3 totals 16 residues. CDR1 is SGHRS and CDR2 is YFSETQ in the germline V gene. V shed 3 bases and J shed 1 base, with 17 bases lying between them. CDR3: CASSSGQSLISYEQYF. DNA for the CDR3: TGCGCCAGCAGCTCTGGACAGAGCCTAATATCCTACGAGCAGTACTTC.

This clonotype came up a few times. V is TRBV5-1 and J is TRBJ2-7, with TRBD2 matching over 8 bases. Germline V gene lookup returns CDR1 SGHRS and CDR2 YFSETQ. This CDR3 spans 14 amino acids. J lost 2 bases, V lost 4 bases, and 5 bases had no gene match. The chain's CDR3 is CASSLGGDTYEQYF. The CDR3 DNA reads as TGCGCCAGCAGCCTCGGGGGGGATACCTACGAGCAGTACTTC.

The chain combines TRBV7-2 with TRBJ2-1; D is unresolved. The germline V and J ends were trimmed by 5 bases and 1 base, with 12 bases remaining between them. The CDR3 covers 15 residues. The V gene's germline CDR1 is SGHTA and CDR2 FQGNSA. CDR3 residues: CASSQRLQSYNEQFF. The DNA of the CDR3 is TGTGCCAGCAGCCAACGACTTCAGTCCTACAATGAGCAGTTCTTC. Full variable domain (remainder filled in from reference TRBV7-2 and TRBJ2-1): GAGVSQSPSNKVTEKGKDVELRCDPISGHTALYWYRQSLGQGLEFLIYFQGNSAPDKSGLPSDRFSAERTGGSVSTLTIQRTQQEDSAVYLCASSQRLQSYNEQFFGPGTRLTVL.

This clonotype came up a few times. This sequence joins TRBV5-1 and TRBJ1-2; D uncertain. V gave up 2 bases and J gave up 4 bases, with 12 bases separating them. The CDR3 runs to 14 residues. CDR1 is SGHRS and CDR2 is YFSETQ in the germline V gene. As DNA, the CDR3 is TGCGCCAGCAGCTTCGGGGAACAAGGCTATGGCTACACCTTC. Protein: CASSFGEQGYGYTF.

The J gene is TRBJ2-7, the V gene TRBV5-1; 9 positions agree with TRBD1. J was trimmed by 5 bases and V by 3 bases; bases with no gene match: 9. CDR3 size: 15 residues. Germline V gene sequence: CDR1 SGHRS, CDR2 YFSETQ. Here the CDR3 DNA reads TGCGCCAGCAGCTCCTTACCCCGGGACAGGGACGAGCAGTACTTC. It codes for CASSSLPRDRDEQYF.

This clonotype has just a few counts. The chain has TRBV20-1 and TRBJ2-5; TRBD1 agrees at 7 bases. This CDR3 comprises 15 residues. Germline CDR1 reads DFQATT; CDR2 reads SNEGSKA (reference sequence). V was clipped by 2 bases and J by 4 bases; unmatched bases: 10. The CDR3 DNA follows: TGCAGTGCTAGAAAGCCGGGACAGTTATCAGAGACCCAGTACTTC. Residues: CSARKPGQLSETQYF.

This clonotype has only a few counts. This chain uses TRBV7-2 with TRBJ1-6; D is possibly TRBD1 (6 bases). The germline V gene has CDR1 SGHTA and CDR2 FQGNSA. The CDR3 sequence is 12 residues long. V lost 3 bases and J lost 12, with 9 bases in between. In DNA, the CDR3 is TGTGCCAGCAGCTTGGGGGGGCTACCCCTCCACTTT. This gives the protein CASSLGGLPLHF.

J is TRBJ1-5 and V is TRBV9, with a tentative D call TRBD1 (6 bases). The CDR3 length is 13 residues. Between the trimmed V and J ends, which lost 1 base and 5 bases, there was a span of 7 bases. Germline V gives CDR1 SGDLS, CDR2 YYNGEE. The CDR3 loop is CASSVKGDQPQHF. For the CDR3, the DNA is TGTGCCAGCAGCGTAAAGGGGGATCAGCCCCAGCATTTT.

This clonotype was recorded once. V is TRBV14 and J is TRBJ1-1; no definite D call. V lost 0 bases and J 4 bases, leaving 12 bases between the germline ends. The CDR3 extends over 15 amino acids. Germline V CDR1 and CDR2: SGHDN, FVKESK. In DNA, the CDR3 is TGTGCCAGCAGCCAAGATGCGGGGATTCCCACTGAAGCTTTCTTT. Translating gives CASSQDAGIPTEAFF. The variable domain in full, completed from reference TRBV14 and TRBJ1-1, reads EAGVTQFPSHSVIEKGQTVTLRCDPISGHDNLYWYRRVMGKEIKFLLHFVKESKQDESGMPNNRFLAERTGGTYSTLKVQPAELEDSGVYFCASSQDAGIPTEAFFGQGTRLTVV.

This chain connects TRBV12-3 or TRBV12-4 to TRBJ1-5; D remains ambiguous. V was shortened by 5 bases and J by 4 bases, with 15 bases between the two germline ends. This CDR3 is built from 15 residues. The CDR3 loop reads CASSPDGRRNQPQHF. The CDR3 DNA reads TGTGCCAGCAGTCCCGACGGTAGACGGAATCAGCCCCAGCATTTT.

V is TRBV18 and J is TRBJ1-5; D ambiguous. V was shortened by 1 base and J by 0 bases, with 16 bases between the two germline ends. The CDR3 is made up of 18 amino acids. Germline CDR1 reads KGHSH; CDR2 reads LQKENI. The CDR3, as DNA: TGTGCCAGCTCACCACGAGATACCCGGCGGCTTAGCAATCAGCCCCAGCATTTT. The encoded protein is CASSPRDTRRLSNQPQHF.

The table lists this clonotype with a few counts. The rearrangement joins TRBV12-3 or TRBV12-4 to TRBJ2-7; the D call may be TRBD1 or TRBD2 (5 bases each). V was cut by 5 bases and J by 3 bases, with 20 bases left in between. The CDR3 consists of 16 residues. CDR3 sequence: CASSPVGTRTIYEQYF. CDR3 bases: TGTGCCAGCAGTCCAGTTGGGACCCGTACCATCTACGAGCAGTACTTC.

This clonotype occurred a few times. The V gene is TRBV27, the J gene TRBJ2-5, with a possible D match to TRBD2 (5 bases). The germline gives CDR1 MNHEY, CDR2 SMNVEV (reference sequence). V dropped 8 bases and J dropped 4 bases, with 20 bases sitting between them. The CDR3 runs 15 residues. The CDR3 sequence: CASAKARAEGETQYF. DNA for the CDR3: TGTGCCAGCGCAAAGGCGAGGGCTGAGGGAGAGACCCAGTACTTC.